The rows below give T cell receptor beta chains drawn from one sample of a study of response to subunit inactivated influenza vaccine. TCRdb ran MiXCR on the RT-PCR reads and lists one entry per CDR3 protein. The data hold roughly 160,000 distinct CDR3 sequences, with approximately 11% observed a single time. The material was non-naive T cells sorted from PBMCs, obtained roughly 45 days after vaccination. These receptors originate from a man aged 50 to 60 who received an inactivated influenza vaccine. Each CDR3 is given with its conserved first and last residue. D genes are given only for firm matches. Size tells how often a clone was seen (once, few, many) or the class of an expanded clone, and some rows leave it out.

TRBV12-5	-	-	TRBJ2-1	CASGTIYNEQFF	TGTGCTAGCGGGACCATATACAATGAGCAGTTCTTC
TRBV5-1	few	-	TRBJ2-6	CASSLVGSQSSGANVLTF	TGCGCCAGCAGCTTGGTAGGCAGCCAAAGCTCTGGGGCCAACGTCCTGACTTTC
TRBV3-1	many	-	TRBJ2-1	CASSQIPHEQFF	TGTGCCAGCAGCCAAATTCCCCATGAGCAGTTCTTC
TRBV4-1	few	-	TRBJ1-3	CASSQEPTGGNTIYF	TGCGCCAGCAGCCAAGAACCCACAGGTGGAAACACCATATATTTT
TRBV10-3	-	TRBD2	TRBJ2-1	CAISEGGRAQQFF	TGTGCCATCAGTGAGGGCGGGAGGGCCCAGCAGTTCTTC
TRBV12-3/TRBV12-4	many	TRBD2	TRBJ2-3	CASSLAPGGTDTQYF	TGTGCCAGCAGTTTAGCGCCGGGGGGGACAGATACGCAGTATTTT
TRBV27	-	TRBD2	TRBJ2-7	CASRRGGVVYEQYF	TGTGCCAGTCGGCGGGGGGGGGTGGTCTACGAGCAGTACTTC
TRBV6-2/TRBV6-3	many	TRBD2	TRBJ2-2	CASSYSPSGVVTGELFF	TGTGCCAGCAGTTACTCTCCTAGCGGGGTCGTAACCGGGGAGCTGTTTTTT
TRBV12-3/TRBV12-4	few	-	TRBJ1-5	CASSFSRTWVEDQPQHF	TGTGCCAGCAGTTTCTCACGGACCTGGGTAGAGGATCAGCCCCAGCATTTT
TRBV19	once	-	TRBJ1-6	CASSGLGSTRGSYNSPLHF	TGTGCCAGTAGTGGCCTTGGTTCCACTCGGGGTTCCTATAATTCACCCCTCCACTTT
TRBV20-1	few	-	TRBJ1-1	CSARSGNTEAFF	TGCAGTGCTAGATCGGGGAACACTGAAGCTTTCTTT
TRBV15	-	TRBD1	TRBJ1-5	CATSRDLAGGDQPQHF	TGTGCCACCAGCAGAGATTTGGCAGGGGGCGATCAGCCCCAGCATTTT
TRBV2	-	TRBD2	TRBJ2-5	CATTEGRVQETQYF	TGTGCCACCACGGAAGGGAGGGTACAAGAGACCCAGTACTTC
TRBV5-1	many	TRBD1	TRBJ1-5	CASSLGDRNQPQHF	TGCGCCAGCAGCTTGGGGGACAGGAATCAGCCCCAGCATTTT
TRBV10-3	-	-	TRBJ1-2	CAISASALSNYGYTF	TGTGCCATCAGTGCCTCAGCACTTTCGAACTATGGCTACACCTTC
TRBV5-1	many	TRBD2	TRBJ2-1	CASSLGGRALNEQFF	TGCGCCAGCAGCTTGGGCGGGAGGGCCCTCAATGAGCAGTTCTTC
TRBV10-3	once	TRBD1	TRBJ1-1	CAIRGQDGTEAFF	TGTGCCATCAGGGGACAGGATGGCACTGAAGCTTTCTTT
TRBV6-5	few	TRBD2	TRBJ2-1	CASSYGVGAGANEQFF	TGTGCCAGCAGTTACGGGGTTGGAGCGGGGGCCAATGAGCAGTTCTTC
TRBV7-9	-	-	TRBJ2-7	CASSPAGTSYEQYF	TGTGCCAGCAGCCCCGCAGGGACCTCCTACGAGCAGTACTTC
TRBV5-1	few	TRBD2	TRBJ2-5	CASSLLGGAAGETQYF	TGCGCCAGCAGCTTGTTAGGAGGGGCAGCGGGGGAGACCCAGTACTTC
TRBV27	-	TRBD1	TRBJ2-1	CASSFVGQGRNEQFF	TGTGCCAGCAGTTTCGTCGGACAGGGAAGGAATGAGCAGTTCTTC
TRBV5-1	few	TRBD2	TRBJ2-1	CASSTRTSGSYNEQFF	TGCGCCAGCAGCACAAGGACTAGCGGAAGCTACAATGAGCAGTTCTTC
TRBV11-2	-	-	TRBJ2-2	CASSLRQQNTGEQFF	TGTGCCAGCAGCCTCAGACAGCAGAACACCGGGGAGCAGTTTTTT
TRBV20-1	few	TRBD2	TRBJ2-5	CSAGPAGVRGETQYF	TGCAGTGCGGGACCAGCGGGAGTAAGGGGAGAGACCCAGTACTTC
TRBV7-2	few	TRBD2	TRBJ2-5	CASSLAHGGSLYQETQYF	TGTGCCAGCAGCTTAGCGCATGGCGGGAGCCTGTACCAAGAGACCCAGTACTTC
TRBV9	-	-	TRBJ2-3	CASSVGVGASDTQYF	TGTGCCAGCAGCGTGGGGGTGGGGGCTTCCGATACGCAGTATTTT
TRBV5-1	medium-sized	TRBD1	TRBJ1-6	CASSRTGVYSPLHF	TGCGCCAGCAGCCGGACAGGGGTTTATTCACCCCTCCACTTT
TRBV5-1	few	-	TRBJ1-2	CASSPRAGDGYTF	TGCGCCAGCAGCCCCCGAGCAGGGGATGGCTACACCTTC
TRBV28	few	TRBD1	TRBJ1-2	CASSFQTGTGGRCTF	TGTGCCAGCAGTTTCCAGACCGGGACAGGGGGTAGGTGCACCTTC
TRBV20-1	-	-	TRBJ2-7	CSASLPRGAFDYEQYF	TGCAGTGCTAGCCTCCCCAGGGGGGCATTTGACTACGAGCAGTACTTC
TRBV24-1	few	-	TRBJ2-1	CATSDFRAGKDNEQFF	TGTGCCACCAGTGATTTCCGGGCAGGGAAAGACAATGAGCAGTTCTTC
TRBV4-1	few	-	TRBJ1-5	CASSQWGPDSNQPQHF	TGCGCCAGCAGCCAATGGGGCCCAGACAGCAATCAGCCCCAGCATTTT
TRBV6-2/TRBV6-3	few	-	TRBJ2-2	CATDTQGPGELFF	TGTGCCACGGATACTCAGGGTCCCGGGGAGCTGTTTTTT
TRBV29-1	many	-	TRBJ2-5	CSVVFVDYPETQYF	TGCAGCGTTGTTTTTGTAGACTATCCAGAGACCCAGTACTTC
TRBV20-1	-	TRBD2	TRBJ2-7	CSARDSGTKYF	TGCAGTGCTAGAGATAGCGGGACAAAGTACTTC
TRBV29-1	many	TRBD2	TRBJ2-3	CSVSAGGTSTDTQYF	TGCAGCGTTTCTGCGGGAGGGACTAGCACAGATACGCAGTATTTT
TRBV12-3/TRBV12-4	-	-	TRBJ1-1	CASSLSGTNTEAFF	TGTGCCAGCAGTTTATCCGGGACAAACACTGAAGCTTTCTTT
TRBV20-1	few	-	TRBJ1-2	CSAPVWGYTF	TGCAGTGCTCCGGTGTGGGGCTACACCTTC
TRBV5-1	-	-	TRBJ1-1	CASSLEGHRNTEAFF	TGCGCCAGCAGCTTGGAGGGACACAGAAACACTGAAGCTTTCTTT
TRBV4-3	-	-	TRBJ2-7	CASSQDLGGVYEQYF	TGCGCCAGCAGCCAAGATTTGGGGGGAGTCTACGAGCAGTACTTC
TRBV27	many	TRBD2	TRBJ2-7	CASTGLADSYEQYF	TGTGCCAGTACCGGACTAGCGGACTCCTACGAGCAGTACTTC
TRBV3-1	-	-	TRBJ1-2	CACGPAGHDYGYTF	TGTGCCTGCGGCCCGGCGGGACACGACTATGGCTACACCTTC
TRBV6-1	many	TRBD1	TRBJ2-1	CASSALTGQQFF	TGTGCCAGCAGTGCCTTGACAGGGCAGCAGTTCTTC
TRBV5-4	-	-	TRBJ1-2	CASSLEGIGGYTF	TGTGCCAGCAGCTTGGAAGGAATCGGGGGCTACACCTTC
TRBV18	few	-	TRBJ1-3	CASSPVPDTSGNTIYF	TGTGCCAGCTCACCAGTGCCGGACACCTCTGGAAACACCATATATTTT
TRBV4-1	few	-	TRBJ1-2	CASSQEMKRPNYGYTF	TGCGCCAGCAGCCAAGAAATGAAAAGACCCAACTATGGCTACACCTTC
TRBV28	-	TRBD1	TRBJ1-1	CASSIWTGELNTEAFF	TGTGCCAGCTCTATTTGGACAGGCGAGTTGAACACTGAAGCTTTCTTT
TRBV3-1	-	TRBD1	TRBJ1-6	CASSLSGQGRSPLHF	TGTGCCAGCAGCCTATCGGGACAGGGTCGTTCACCCCTCCACTTT
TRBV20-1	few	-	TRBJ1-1	CSASDTAEAFF	TGCAGTGCTTCCGACACGGCTGAAGCTTTCTTT
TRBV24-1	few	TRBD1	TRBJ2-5	CATSEGTGKETQYF	TGTGCCACCAGTGAAGGGACAGGGAAGGAGACCCAGTACTTC
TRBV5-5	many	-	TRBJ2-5	CASSLLGRDSQETQYF	TGTGCCAGCAGCTTGTTGGGTCGGGATTCCCAAGAGACCCAGTACTTC
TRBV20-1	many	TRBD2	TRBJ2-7	CSASGAGGRAVDEQYF	TGCAGTGCTAGTGGGGCTGGTGGGAGGGCCGTCGACGAGCAGTACTTC
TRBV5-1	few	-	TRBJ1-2	CASSPNGVNYGYTF	TGCGCCAGCAGCCCAAACGGAGTAAACTATGGCTACACCTTC
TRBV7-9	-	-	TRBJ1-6	CASSLEKVGSALHF	TGTGCCAGCAGCTTAGAAAAGGTGGGCTCTGCCCTCCACTTT
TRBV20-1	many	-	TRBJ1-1	CSARTGTWNTEAFF	TGCAGTGCTAGGACCGGGACCTGGAACACTGAAGCTTTCTTT
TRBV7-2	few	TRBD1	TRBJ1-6	CASTPGQYNSPLHF	TGTGCCAGCACTCCGGGACAGTATAATTCACCCCTCCACTTT